This TCR beta chain was sequenced during a study of CD8 T cells in Susac syndrome. Random hexamers were used to reverse transcribe 0.5 to 1 ug of RNA. One entry per CDR3 protein results from TCRdb running MiXCR on the immunoSEQ multiplex PCR reads. Altogether about 430,000 distinct CDR3 sequences are present, approximately 85% being singletons, with the ten largest covering under 0.15%. Purification of the CD8+ and CD4+ T cells relied on negative isolation, and TEMRA cells underwent FACS enrichment. The V segment lost 5 bases and the J segment 6 bases; nucleotides outside the gene matches: 8. The CDR3 sequence is 15 residues long. The V gene's germline CDR1 is MNHEY and CDR2 SMNVEV (reference sequence).

The specimen sequenced was CD8+ T cells from PBMCs. V usage is TRBV27 and J usage is TRBJ1-2, with TRBD1 identical over 11 bases. The sequence derives from a human donor with multiple sclerosis. The CDR3 DNA sequence: TGTGCCAGCAGTCCCGGGACAGGGGGTCGAAATGGCTACACCTTC. Amino acid sequence: CASSPGTGGRNGYTF.